One and the same sample provided the 32 T cell receptor beta chains below, sequenced in a study of CD8 T cells in Susac syndrome. Random hexamers were used to reverse transcribe roughly 0.5 to 1 ug of RNA. A single record per CDR3 protein comes from TCRdb applying MiXCR to the immunoSEQ multiplex PCR reads. The sample includes about 77,000 distinct CDR3 sequences, just over 90% of them seen just once. Sequenced: CD4+ T cells from PBMCs. The receptor set was obtained from a human donor with Susac syndrome.

V and J are TRBV6-2 or TRBV6-3 and TRBJ2-7, with TRBD2 identical over 10 bases. V lost 9 bases and J lost 3; bases outside the gene matches: 5. This CDR3 has 13 residues. CDR1 is MNHEY, CDR2 SVGEGT, per germline. CDR3 sequence: CASGLAVLYEQYF. For the CDR3, the DNA is TGTGCCAGTGGACTAGCGGTTCTCTACGAGCAGTACTTC.

The rearrangement uses TRBV12-3 or TRBV12-4 and TRBJ2-2, with TRBD1 matching 8 bases. With V trimmed by 6 bases and J by 6 bases, 9 bases remained unmatched. CDR3 size: 15 residues. CDR3 sequence reads: CASRKTRGQAGELFF. The CDR3 DNA is TGTGCCAGCAGGAAGACCAGGGGGCAAGCCGGGGAGCTGTTTTTT.

The chain couples TRBV2 to TRBJ2-1; tentative D call: TRBD2 (5 bases). Germline lookup yields CDR1 SNHLY and CDR2 FYNNEI. The CDR3 sequence is 12 residues long. The V end lost 4 bases, the J end lost 8 bases, and 9 bases lay between the germline ends. The chain's CDR3 is CASSVEGYEQFF. The CDR3 DNA reads TGTGCCAGCAGTGTTGAGGGTTATGAGCAGTTCTTC.

V gene TRBV29-1 combines with J gene TRBJ2-5, with D possibly being TRBD1 or TRBD2 (6 bases each). Germline CDR1 is SQVTM and CDR2 is ANQGSEA. V was trimmed by 5 bases and J by 5 bases, leaving 15 bases between them. The CDR3 extends over 13 amino acids. The CDR3 DNA is TGCAGCGTTAAACCGGGGGCGGCGGAGACCCAGTACTTC. Translated: CSVKPGAAETQYF.

The chain has TRBV9 and TRBJ2-3; TRBD2 is a possible D gene (5 bases). Germline CDR1 and CDR2: SGDLS and YYNGEE. Deletions cut 10 bases from V and 2 bases from J, with 14 bases between. There are 13 residues in the CDR3. Written as DNA, the CDR3 is TGTGCCGCCTCGGGGAGTCCCACAGATACGCAGTATTTT. This encodes CAASGSPTDTQYF.

This chain joins TRBV20-1 and TRBJ1-2; D is unresolved. CDR3 length: 15 amino acids. The germline V gene has CDR1 DFQATT and CDR2 SNEGSKA (reference sequence). The V end was cut by 4 bases, the J end by 8 bases, with 23 bases between. CDR3 DNA sequence: TGCAGTGCTATAGTCCTGGCTGAGCCCCTAAGCGGCTACACCTTC. Protein product: CSAIVLAEPLSGYTF.

The J gene is TRBJ1-1, the V gene TRBV28, with TRBD1 as a possible D gene (5 bases). Germline CDR1 MDHEN, CDR2 SYDVKM. The CDR3 length is 13 residues. Trimming pared 8 bases from V and 1 base from J, leaving 11 bases between. CDR3 coding DNA: TGTGCCAGCCAAACGGGGACGAACACTGAAGCTTTCTTT. This gives the protein CASQTGTNTEAFF.

This clonotype was found a few times. The chain carries TRBV7-2 and TRBJ2-7; D may be TRBD1 or TRBD2 (5 bases each). The CDR3 covers 14 residues. Germline assignment: CDR1 SGHTA and CDR2 FQGNSA. V lost 4 bases and J lost 4, with 14 bases in between. CDR3 in DNA: TGTGCCAGCAGCTCTTGGGACCTGCGGTACGAGCAGTACTTC. This translates into CASSSWDLRYEQYF. Full variable domain (rest looked up from reference TRBV7-2 and TRBJ2-7): GAGVSQSPSNKVTEKGKDVELRCDPISGHTALYWYRQSLGQGLEFLIYFQGNSAPDKSGLPSDRFSAERTGGSVSTLTIQRTQQEDSAVYLCASSSWDLRYEQYFGPGTRLTVT.

The rearrangement joins TRBV5-4 to TRBJ2-1, with 9 bases matching TRBD2. The CDR3 covers 15 residues. CDR1 is SGHNT and CDR2 is YYREEE in the germline V gene (reference sequence). V lost 3 bases and J lost 8; bases outside the gene matches: 9. The CDR3 sequence is CASSYTLAGLDEQFF. For the CDR3, the DNA is TGTGCCAGCAGCTACACCCTAGCGGGATTAGATGAGCAGTTCTTC. The full variable domain, rest sourced from reference TRBV5-4 and TRBJ2-1, is ETGVTQSPTHLIKTRGQQVTLRCSSQSGHNTVSWYQQALGQGPQFIFQYYREEENGRGNFPPRFSGLQFPNYSSELNVNALELDDSALYLCASSYTLAGLDEQFFGPGTRLTVL.

This sequence joins TRBV28 and TRBJ2-1, with 8 positions matching TRBD2. The CDR3 covers 15 residues. The ends lost 5 bases at V and 10 bases at J; junction bases unmatched: 13. Germline V gene sequence: CDR1 MDHEN, CDR2 SYDVKM. CDR3 nucleotides: TGTGCCAGCAGTACACCCGGGACTAGTCGGGGGGAGCAGTTCTTC. The encoded protein is CASSTPGTSRGEQFF. Looking up the rest from reference TRBV28 and TRBJ2-1 gives the full variable domain: DVKVTQSSRYLVKRTGEKVFLECVQDMDHENMFWYRQDPGLGLRLIYFSYDVKMKEKGDIPEGYSVSREKKERFSLILESASTNQTSMYLCASSTPGTSRGEQFFGPGTRLTVL.

This rearrangement joins TRBV3-1 to TRBJ2-5; 10 bases are a match to TRBD2. CDR1 LGHDT and CDR2 YNNKEL come from the germline V gene (reference sequence). Germline trimming cut 4 bases from V and 4 bases from J; bases unmatched to any gene: 0. The length of the CDR3 is 13 residues. CDR3 amino acids: CASSRTSGETQYF. CDR3 coding DNA: TGTGCCAGCAGCCGGACTAGCGGAGAGACCCAGTACTTC.

The chain links TRBV7-9 to TRBJ2-5; tentative D call: TRBD1 (5 bases). The CDR3 contains 17 residues. Trimming took off 4 bases at V and 5 bases at J, with 23 bases between the two ends. CDR1 and CDR2 from the germline V gene are SEHNR and FQNEAQ (reference sequence). This chain's CDR3 is CASSSTAGPWGTETQYF. In nucleotides, the CDR3 is TGTGCCAGCAGCTCCACAGCAGGGCCCTGGGGCACCGAGACCCAGTACTTC.

The J gene is TRBJ2-7, the V gene TRBV2, with D hard to call. The CDR3 runs 13 residues. Trimming removed 7 bases from V and 2 bases from J, with 12 bases in between. Germline V gene sequence: CDR1 SNHLY, CDR2 FYNNEI. The CDR3 sequence: CASISDGTYEQYF. CDR3 in DNA: TGTGCCAGCATTTCGGACGGTACCTACGAGCAGTACTTC. Combining the CDR3 with reference TRBV2 and TRBJ2-7 gives the whole variable domain EPEVTQTPSHQVTQMGQEVILRCVPISNHLYFYWYRQILGQKVEFLVSFYNNEISEKSEIFDDQFSVERPDGSNFTLKIRSTKLEDSAMYFCASISDGTYEQYFGPGTRLTVT.

The chain couples TRBV20-1 to TRBJ2-7; 9 nucleotides agree with TRBD2. This CDR3 has 14 residues. V trimming: 6 bases; J trimming: 0 bases; junction bases outside the gene matches: 6. Germline values: CDR1 DFQATT, CDR2 SNEGSKA (reference sequence). The CDR3 DNA reads as TGCAGTGCCGTGCGACTAGCGGCCTCCTACGAGCAGTACTTC. This encodes CSAVRLAASYEQYF.

The CDR3 is CAGSRATANTEAFF. In nucleotides, the CDR3 is TGTGCCGGAAGCAGGGCGACCGCTAACACTGAAGCTTTCTTT. The V gene is TRBV28, the J gene TRBJ1-1, with TRBD1 as a possible D gene (5 bases). Germline assignment: CDR1 MDHEN and CDR2 SYDVKM. The V and J ends lost 11 bases and 2 bases respectively, with 18 bases between them. The length of the CDR3 is 14 residues.

This chain uses TRBV4-3 with TRBJ2-3; TRBD2 agrees at 14 bases. The CDR3 is made up of 15 amino acids. V trimming: 4 bases; J trimming: 6 bases; junction bases outside the gene matches: 3. Germline V CDR1 and CDR2: LGHNA, YSLEER. DNA of the CDR3: TGCGCCAGCAGCCTGGGACTAGCGGGAGATGATACGCAGTATTTT. It codes for CASSLGLAGDDTQYF.

J is TRBJ1-5 and V is TRBV20-1; tentatively, D is TRBD1 (5 bases). This CDR3 is 11 amino acids long. Germline CDR1 reads DFQATT; CDR2 reads SNEGSKA (reference sequence). Trimming pared 7 bases from V and 5 bases from J, leaving 9 bases between. The CDR3 coding sequence is TGCAGTGTTGGGGGTTATCAGCCCCAGCATTTT. It translates to CSVGGYQPQHF.

The rearrangement joins TRBV15 to TRBJ1-6, with 10 positions matching TRBD1. CDR1 and CDR2 from the germline V gene are LNHNV and YYDKDF (reference sequence). The CDR3 contains 16 residues. Trimming took 3 bases from V and 10 from J; bases not matched to a gene: 9. CDR3 DNA: TGTGCCACCAGCAGGGGGGACAGGGGAGTGGGATCACCCCTCCACTTT. Translation: CATSRGDRGVGSPLHF.

The chain employs TRBV4-2 and TRBJ2-7, with D possibly TRBD2 on 5 matching bases. Per the germline V gene, CDR1 is LGHNA and CDR2 is YNFKEQ. V dropped 0 bases and J dropped 6 bases, with 15 bases sitting between them. The CDR3 length is 15 residues. The CDR3 protein is CASSQDTWQAGEQYF. For the CDR3, the DNA is TGTGCCAGCAGCCAAGATACCTGGCAGGCGGGCGAGCAGTACTTC.

The V call is TRBV5-6, the J call TRBJ2-1; D possibly corresponds to TRBD1 (6 bases). This CDR3 contains 15 residues. CDR1 and CDR2 from the germline V gene are SGHDT and YYEEEE. Trimming removed 1 base at V and 9 bases at J, with 17 bases between. The CDR3 sequence is CASSLSRGALGEQFF. The CDR3 nucleotides are TGTGCCAGCAGCTTGAGCAGGGGTGCGCTCGGTGAGCAGTTCTTC.

The chain carries TRBV29-1 and TRBJ1-1; D remains ambiguous. The V end was cut by 4 bases, the J end by 7 bases, with 7 bases between. Germline V gene lookup returns CDR1 SQVTM and CDR2 ANQGSEA. This CDR3 is 10 amino acids long. The CDR3 protein is CSVAHIEAFF. The DNA for the CDR3 is TGCAGCGTTGCACATATTGAAGCTTTCTTT.

V and J are TRBV4-2 and TRBJ2-5, with 11 positions matching TRBD2. The length of the CDR3 is 17 residues. V lost 0 bases, J lost 8 bases, and 11 bases stayed unmatched. Germline V gene lookup returns CDR1 LGHNA and CDR2 YNFKEQ. The CDR3 loop reads CASSQETSGGRGETQYF. CDR3 DNA sequence: TGTGCCAGCAGCCAAGAAACTAGCGGGGGACGCGGGGAAACCCAGTACTTC.

The chain carries TRBV18 and TRBJ1-2, with D uncertain. This CDR3 region has 15 residues. The germline gives CDR1 KGHSH, CDR2 LQKENI. Trimming stripped 2 bases from V and 6 bases from J, with 16 bases between. CDR3 residues: CASSPSIGSSDGYTF. CDR3 DNA sequence: TGTGCCAGCTCACCATCAATAGGGAGTTCCGATGGCTACACCTTC.

The chain recombines TRBV20-1 with TRBJ1-5; D is possibly TRBD1 (6 bases). Germline V gene lookup returns CDR1 DFQATT and CDR2 SNEGSKA (reference sequence). The CDR3 spans 19 residues. V lost 5 bases and J 2 bases, leaving 28 bases between the germline ends. DNA for the CDR3: TGCAGTGCTTCCCCGAGGGGGACCGCGTGGGTGATTGGCAATCAGCCCCAGCATTTT. Translated: CSASPRGTAWVIGNQPQHF.

This clonotype is a singleton in its sample. The gene calls are TRBV5-4 and TRBJ1-2, with TRBD1 as a possible D gene (6 bases). The CDR3 contains 14 residues. Trimming removed 0 bases at V and 2 bases at J, with 8 bases between. CDR1 is SGHNT, CDR2 YYREEE, per germline (reference sequence). The CDR3 region has the DNA TGTGCCAGCAGCTTGGACCAGGGGAACTATGGCTACACCTTC. Protein sequence: CASSLDQGNYGYTF.

The V call is TRBV14, the J call TRBJ2-1; 11 bases map to TRBD2. This CDR3 has 16 amino acids. V lost 1 base to trimming and J lost 4 bases; unmatched junction nucleotides: 3. From germline, CDR1 is SGHDN and CDR2 FVKESK. Written as DNA, the CDR3 is TGTGCCAGCAGCCAAGGACTAGCGGGGAAATACAATGAGCAGTTCTTC. It is translated as CASSQGLAGKYNEQFF.

The V call is TRBV27, the J call TRBJ2-1; D uncertain. The CDR3 totals 17 residues. Germline-derived CDR1 and CDR2 are MNHEY and SMNVEV (reference sequence). The V end lost 3 bases, the J end lost 0 bases, and 15 bases lay between the germline ends. The CDR3 is CASSFRSSANSYNEQFF. In nucleotides, the CDR3 is TGTGCCAGCAGTTTTAGGTCTTCTGCTAACTCCTACAATGAGCAGTTCTTC.

The V gene is TRBV6-5, the J gene TRBJ2-7; D is uncertain. In germline, CDR1 is MNHEY, CDR2 SVGAGI. This CDR3 is built from 14 residues. Deletions cut 0 bases from V and 8 bases from J, with 14 bases between. In DNA form, the CDR3 reads TGTGCCAGCAGTTACTCGAAGCTCCAATTTCAGCAGTACTTC. This gives the protein CASSYSKLQFQQYF.

This chain links TRBV6-5 with TRBJ1-3; 7 bases agree with TRBD1. The CDR3 has 16 residues. V gave up 0 bases and J gave up 0 bases; unmatched junction bases: 2. Germline V gene data show CDR1 as MNHEY and CDR2 as SVGAGI. In DNA, the CDR3 is TGTGCCAGCAGTTACTCGACAGGGTTCTCTGGAAACACCATATATTTT. Its protein product is CASSYSTGFSGNTIYF.

V gene TRBV9 combines with J gene TRBJ2-1; 10 bases match TRBD2. The germline V gene has CDR1 SGDLS and CDR2 YYNGEE. V shed 1 base and J 8 bases; nucleotides not matched to a gene: 9. This CDR3 is 16 amino acids long. CDR3: CASSVLSGGASYEQFF. CDR3 in DNA: TGTGCCAGCAGCGTATTGAGCGGGGGGGCCAGTTATGAGCAGTTCTTC.

The CDR3 DNA is TGTGCCAGCAGCTCACGGAGTATTGGAGATACGCAGTATTTT. The encoded protein is CASSSRSIGDTQYF. This chain connects TRBV7-8 to TRBJ2-3; D is uncertain. This CDR3 spans 14 amino acids. V lost 4 bases and J lost 5, with 13 bases in between. Germline V gene lookup returns CDR1 SGHVS and CDR2 FQNEAQ.

V usage is TRBV28 and J usage is TRBJ1-2; D unresolved. Germline CDR1 reads MDHEN; CDR2 reads SYDVKM. The CDR3 is 16 amino acids. V dropped 3 bases and J dropped 2 bases, with 16 bases sitting between them. CDR3 nucleotide sequence: TGTGCCAGCAGTTTCCGGTCGTCGAACCTAAACTATGGCTACACCTTC. Translation gives CASSFRSSNLNYGYTF.